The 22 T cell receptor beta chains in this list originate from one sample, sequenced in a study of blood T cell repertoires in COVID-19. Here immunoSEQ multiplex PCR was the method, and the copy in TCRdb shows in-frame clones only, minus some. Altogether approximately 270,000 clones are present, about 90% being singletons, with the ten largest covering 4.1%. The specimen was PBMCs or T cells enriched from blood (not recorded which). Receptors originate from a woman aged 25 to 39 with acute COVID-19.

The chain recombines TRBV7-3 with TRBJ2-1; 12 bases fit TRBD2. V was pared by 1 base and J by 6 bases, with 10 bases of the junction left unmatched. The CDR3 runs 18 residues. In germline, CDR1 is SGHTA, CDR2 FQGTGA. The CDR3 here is CASSLRTSGIGTSNEQFF. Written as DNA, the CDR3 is TGTGCCAGCAGCTTAAGGACTAGCGGGATAGGGACGTCCAATGAGCAGTTCTTC. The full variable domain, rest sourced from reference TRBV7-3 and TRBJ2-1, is GAGVSQTPSNKVTEKGKYVELRCDPISGHTALYWYRQSLGQGPEFLIYFQGTGAADDSGLPNDRFFAVRPEGSVSTLKIQRTERGDSAVYLCASSLRTSGIGTSNEQFFGPGTRLTVL.

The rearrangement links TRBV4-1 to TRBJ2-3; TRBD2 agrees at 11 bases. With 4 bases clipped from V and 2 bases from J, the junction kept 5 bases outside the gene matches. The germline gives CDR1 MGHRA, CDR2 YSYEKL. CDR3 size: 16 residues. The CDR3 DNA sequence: TGCGCCAGCAGCCTGGGGACTAGCGGTTACACAGATACGCAGTATTTT. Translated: CASSLGTSGYTDTQYF.

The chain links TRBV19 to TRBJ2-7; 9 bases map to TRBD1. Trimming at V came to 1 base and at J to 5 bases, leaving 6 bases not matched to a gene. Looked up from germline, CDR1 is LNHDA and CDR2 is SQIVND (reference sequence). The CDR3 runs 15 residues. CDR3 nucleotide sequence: TGTGCCAGTAGTATAGCGGGACAGGGTAATCACGAGCAGTACTTC. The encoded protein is CASSIAGQGNHEQYF.

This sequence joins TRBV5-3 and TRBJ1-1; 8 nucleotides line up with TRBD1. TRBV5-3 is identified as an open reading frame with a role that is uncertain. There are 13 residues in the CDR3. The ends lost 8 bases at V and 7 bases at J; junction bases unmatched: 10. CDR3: CARKRQGSREAFF. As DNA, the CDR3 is TGTGCCAGGAAGAGACAGGGGAGTCGTGAAGCTTTCTTT.

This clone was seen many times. The CDR3 sequence is CASSSPGAESSYEQYF. The CDR3 nucleotides read TGTGCCAGCAGCTCGCCAGGGGCAGAGAGCTCCTACGAGCAGTACTTC. The chain employs TRBV11-2 and TRBJ2-7; tentative D call: TRBD1 (6 bases). This CDR3 contains 16 residues. CDR1 and CDR2 (germline): SGHAT, FQNNGV. With 4 bases removed from V and 0 bases from J, the gap between germline ends came to 16 bases.

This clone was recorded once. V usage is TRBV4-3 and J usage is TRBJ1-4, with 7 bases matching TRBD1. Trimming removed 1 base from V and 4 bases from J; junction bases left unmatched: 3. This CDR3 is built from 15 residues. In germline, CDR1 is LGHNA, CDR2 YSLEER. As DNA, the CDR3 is TGCGCCAGCAGCCAAGGGGACAGTGGTAATGAAAAACTGTTTTTT. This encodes CASSQGDSGNEKLFF.

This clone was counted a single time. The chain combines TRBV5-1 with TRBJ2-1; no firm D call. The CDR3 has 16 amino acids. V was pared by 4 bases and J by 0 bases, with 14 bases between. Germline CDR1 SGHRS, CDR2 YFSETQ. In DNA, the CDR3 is TGCGCCAGCAGCCTAGACCTCCCGAGCTCCTACAATGAGCAGTTCTTC. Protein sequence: CASSLDLPSSYNEQFF.

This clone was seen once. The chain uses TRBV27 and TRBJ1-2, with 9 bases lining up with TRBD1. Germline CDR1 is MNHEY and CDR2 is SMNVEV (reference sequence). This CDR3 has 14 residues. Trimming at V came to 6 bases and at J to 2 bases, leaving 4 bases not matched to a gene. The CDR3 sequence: CASRRGTGNYGYTF. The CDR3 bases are TGTGCCAGCAGGCGTGGGACAGGGAACTATGGCTACACCTTC.

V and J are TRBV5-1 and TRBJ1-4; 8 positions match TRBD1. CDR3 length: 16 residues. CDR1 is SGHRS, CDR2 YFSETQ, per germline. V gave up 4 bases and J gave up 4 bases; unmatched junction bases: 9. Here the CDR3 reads CASSVDRVKDNEKLFF. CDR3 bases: TGCGCCAGCAGCGTGGACAGGGTCAAGGATAATGAAAAACTGTTTTTT.

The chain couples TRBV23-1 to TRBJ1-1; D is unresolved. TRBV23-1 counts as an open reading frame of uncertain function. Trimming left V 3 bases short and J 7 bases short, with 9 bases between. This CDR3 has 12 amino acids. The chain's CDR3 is CASSQGGSEAFF. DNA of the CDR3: TGCGCCAGCAGTCAGGGAGGCAGTGAAGCTTTCTTT.

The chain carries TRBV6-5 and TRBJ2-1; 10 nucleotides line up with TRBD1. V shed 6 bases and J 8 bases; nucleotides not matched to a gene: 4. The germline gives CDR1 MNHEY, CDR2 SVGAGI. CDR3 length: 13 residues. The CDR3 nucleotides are TGTGCCAGCAGGAGACAGGGGGCGGATGAGCAGTTCTTC. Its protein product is CASRRQGADEQFF.

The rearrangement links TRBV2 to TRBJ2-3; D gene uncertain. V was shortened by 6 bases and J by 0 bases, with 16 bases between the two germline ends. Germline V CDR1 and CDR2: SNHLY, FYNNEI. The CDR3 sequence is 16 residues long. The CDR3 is CASSRADTPSTDTQYF. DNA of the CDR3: TGTGCCAGCAGCCGAGCCGACACGCCTAGCACAGATACGCAGTATTTT.

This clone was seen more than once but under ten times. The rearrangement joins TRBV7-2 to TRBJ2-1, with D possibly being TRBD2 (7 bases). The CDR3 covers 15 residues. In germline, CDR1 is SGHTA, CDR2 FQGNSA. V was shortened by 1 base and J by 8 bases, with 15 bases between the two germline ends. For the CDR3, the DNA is TGTGCCAGCAGCTTAGGTGGGAGGGGGGTTGATGAGCAGTTCTTC. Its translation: CASSLGGRGVDEQFF.

In DNA, the CDR3 is TGTGCCAGCAGCCTTTTAGGACAGGGGCCGAATGAGCAGTTCTTC. This encodes CASSLLGQGPNEQFF. The chain couples TRBV3-1 (or the pseudogene TRBV3-2) to TRBJ2-1; 9 nucleotides align to TRBD1. Germline CDR1 and CDR2: LGHDT and YNNKEL (reference sequence). The CDR3 consists of 15 residues. With V trimmed by 4 bases and J by 7 bases, 8 bases remained unmatched.

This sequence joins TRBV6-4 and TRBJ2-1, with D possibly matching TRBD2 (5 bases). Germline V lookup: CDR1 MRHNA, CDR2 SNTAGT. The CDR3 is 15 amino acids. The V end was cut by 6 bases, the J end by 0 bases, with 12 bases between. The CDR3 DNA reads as TGTGCCAGCAGAGAAACTAGTACCTCCTACAATGAGCAGTTCTTC. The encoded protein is CASRETSTSYNEQFF.

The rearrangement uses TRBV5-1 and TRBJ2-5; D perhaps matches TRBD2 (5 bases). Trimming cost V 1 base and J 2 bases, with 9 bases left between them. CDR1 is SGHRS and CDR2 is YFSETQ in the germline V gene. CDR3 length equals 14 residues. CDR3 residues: CASSLTTGQETQYF. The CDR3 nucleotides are TGCGCCAGCAGCTTGACTACGGGGCAAGAGACCCAGTACTTC. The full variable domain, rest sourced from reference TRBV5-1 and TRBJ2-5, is KAGVTQTPRYLIKTRGQQVTLSCSPISGHRSVSWYQQTPGQGLQFLFEYFSETQRNKGNFPGRFSGRQFSNSRSEMNVSTLELGDSALYLCASSLTTGQETQYFGPGTRLLVL.

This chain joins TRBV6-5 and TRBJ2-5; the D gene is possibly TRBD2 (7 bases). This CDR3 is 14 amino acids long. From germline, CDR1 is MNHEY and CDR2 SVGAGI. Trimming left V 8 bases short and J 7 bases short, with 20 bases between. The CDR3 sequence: CASARLGEGGTQYF. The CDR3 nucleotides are TGTGCCAGCGCTCGCCTTGGGGAGGGGGGGACCCAGTACTTC.

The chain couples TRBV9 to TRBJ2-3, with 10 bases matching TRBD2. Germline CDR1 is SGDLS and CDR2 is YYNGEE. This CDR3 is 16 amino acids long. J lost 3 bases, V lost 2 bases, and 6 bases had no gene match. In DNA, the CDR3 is TGTGCCAGCAGCGTCACAGCGGGAGGGCTGACAGATACGCAGTATTTT. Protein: CASSVTAGGLTDTQYF.

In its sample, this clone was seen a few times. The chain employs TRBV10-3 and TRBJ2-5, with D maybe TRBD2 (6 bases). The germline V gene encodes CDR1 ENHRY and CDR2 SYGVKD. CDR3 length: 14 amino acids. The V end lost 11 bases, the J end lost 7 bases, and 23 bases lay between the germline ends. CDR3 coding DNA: TGTGCCGCCGACAAGGGCCCGATGGGGGGGACCCAGTACTTC. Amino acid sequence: CAADKGPMGGTQYF.

CDR3 sequence reads: CASSLMDRAEAFF. The DNA of the CDR3 is TGCGCCAGCAGCTTGATGGACAGGGCTGAAGCTTTCTTT. The J gene is TRBJ1-1, the V gene TRBV5-1; 8 nucleotides align to TRBD1. The CDR3 spans 13 residues. V gave up 1 base and J gave up 6 bases; unmatched junction bases: 2. Germline CDR1 is SGHRS and CDR2 is YFSETQ.

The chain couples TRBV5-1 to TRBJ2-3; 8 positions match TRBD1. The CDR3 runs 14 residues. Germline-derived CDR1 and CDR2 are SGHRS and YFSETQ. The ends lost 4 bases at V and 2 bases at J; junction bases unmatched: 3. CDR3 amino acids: CASSLQGATDTQYF. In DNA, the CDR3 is TGCGCCAGCAGCCTCCAGGGGGCCACAGATACGCAGTATTTT.

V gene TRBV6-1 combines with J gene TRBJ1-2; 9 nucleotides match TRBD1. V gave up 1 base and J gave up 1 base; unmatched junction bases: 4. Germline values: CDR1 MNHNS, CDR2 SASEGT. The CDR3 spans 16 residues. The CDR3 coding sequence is TGTGCCAGCAGTGAAGAGACAGGGGGATTTAACTATGGCTACACCTTC. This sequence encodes CASSEETGGFNYGYTF.